One sample yielded the 13 T cell receptor beta chains listed below, sequenced in a study of T-cell reconstitution after alpha-beta-depleted transplantation in children. Unique molecular identifiers were used to barcode this TCRbeta library. From the PCR reads, TCRdb called clonotypes with MiXCR, one entry per CDR3 protein. The sample lists 130,000 or so distinct CDR3 sequences, 9.5% to 10% occurring once. Here the sequenced sample was PBMCs, mostly from graft donor cells, taken 180 days after TCRalphabeta/CD19-depleted stem cell transplant. The receptors originated from a girl under two years old who had a stem cell transplant for combined immunodeficiency, so the T cells may come from the graft donor.

The chain joins TRBV9 to TRBJ2-3; possibly TRBD2 for D (6 bases). This CDR3 has 15 amino acids. The V gene's germline CDR1 is SGDLS and CDR2 YYNGEE. Trimming removed 4 bases from V and 4 bases from J, with 16 bases in between. This CDR3 is CASSLTSFGADTQYF. CDR3 in DNA: TGTGCCAGCAGCCTCACTAGCTTTGGCGCAGATACGCAGTATTTT.

This chain links TRBV20-1 with TRBJ2-7, with 9 bases that match TRBD2. V shed 1 base, J shed 1 base, and the junction held 8 bases outside the gene matches. This CDR3 region has 16 residues. CDR1 and CDR2 (germline): DFQATT, SNEGSKA (reference sequence). The CDR3 protein is CSARGYRGGASYEQYF. DNA of the CDR3: TGCAGTGCTAGAGGATACCGCGGGGGGGCTTCCTACGAGCAGTACTTC.

This clonotype has more than one count but fewer than ten. The CDR3 DNA is TGCGCCAGCAGCTTTCGAACAGGGACCGTGCGCTATGGCTACACCTTC. This sequence encodes CASSFRTGTVRYGYTF. The chain uses TRBV5-1 and TRBJ1-2, with a possible D match to TRBD1 (6 bases). Germline CDR1 and CDR2: SGHRS and YFSETQ. The CDR3 sequence is 16 residues long. V gave up 2 bases and J gave up 4 bases, with 18 bases separating them.

To note about this clonotype: Sequence at one end of the junction differs from germline and may be a read error. CDR3 loop: CSSSLVGSSYEQYF. As DNA, the CDR3 is TGTTCCAGCAGTTTGGTCGGTTCCTCCTACGAGCAGTACTTC. This chain links TRBV12-3 or TRBV12-4 with TRBJ2-7; D is unclear. The CDR3 has 14 amino acids.

The V gene is TRBV20-1, the J gene TRBJ2-5; D gene ambiguous. This CDR3 spans 12 amino acids. Deletions cut 6 bases from V and 3 bases from J, with 11 bases between. Germline V lookup: CDR1 DFQATT, CDR2 SNEGSKA (reference sequence). Here the CDR3 reads CSAKTGEETQYF. The CDR3 DNA is TGCAGTGCGAAGACTGGCGAAGAGACCCAGTACTTC.

Concerning this clonotype: This clone may be a read error of a much larger clone one base away. V usage is TRBV5-1 and J usage is TRBJ2-1; 9 nucleotides match TRBD2. There are 15 residues in the CDR3. Germline loops: CDR1 SGHRS, CDR2 YFSETQ. V lost 0 bases and J lost 8; bases outside the gene matches: 6. The CDR3 loop is CASSLVVAGVDEQFF. In nucleotides, the CDR3 is TGCGCCAGCAGCTTGGTGGTAGCGGGAGTGGATGAGCAGTTCTTC.

V usage is TRBV20-1 and J usage is TRBJ1-2; D gene unclear. Germline CDR1 is DFQATT and CDR2 is SNEGSKA (reference sequence). This CDR3 contains 14 residues. The germline V and J ends were trimmed by 3 bases and 0 bases, with 11 bases remaining between them. Here the CDR3 reads CSASNPKPNYGYTF. Written as DNA, the CDR3 is TGCAGTGCTAGTAATCCCAAACCTAACTATGGCTACACCTTC.

This sequence joins TRBV15 and TRBJ2-7; TRBD1 is a possible D gene (6 bases). Deletions cut 5 bases from V and 3 bases from J, with 11 bases between. Germline values: CDR1 LNHNV, CDR2 YYDKDF (reference sequence). This CDR3 comprises 13 residues. CDR3 residues: CATSLDRSYEQYF. CDR3 coding DNA: TGTGCCACCAGCCTGGACAGAAGCTACGAGCAGTACTTC.

This clonotype has ten or more counts. The chain uses TRBV10-3 and TRBJ2-5, with D possibly TRBD1 on 5 matching bases. The CDR3 loop spans 14 amino acids. From germline, CDR1 is ENHRY and CDR2 SYGVKD. V was clipped by 6 bases and J by 0 bases, with 11 bases between them. CDR3 in DNA: TGTGCCATCAGGGAGACACAGGACCAAGAGACCCAGTACTTC. Encoded protein: CAIRETQDQETQYF.

This clonotype was seen a handful of times. The gene calls are TRBV4-3 and TRBJ1-3; D uncertain. V was shortened by 0 bases and J by 4 bases, with 10 bases between the two germline ends. CDR1 LGHNA and CDR2 YSLEER come from the germline V gene. CDR3 length: 15 residues. The CDR3 region is CASSQDVTEGNTIYF. CDR3 bases: TGCGCCAGCAGCCAAGATGTGACGGAGGGAAACACCATATATTTT.

In this sample, this clonotype turned up many times. The chain combines TRBV7-9 with TRBJ1-2; 7 positions agree with TRBD1. Unmatched junction bases numbered 6, after V lost 2 bases and J lost 3 bases. The CDR3 spans 15 residues. Germline loops: CDR1 SEHNR, CDR2 FQNEAQ (reference sequence). This CDR3 reads CASSLRTGGDYGYTF. Written as DNA, the CDR3 is TGTGCCAGCAGCTTACGGACAGGAGGGGACTATGGCTACACCTTC.

This clonotype was detected ten times or more. The chain is built from TRBV20-1 and TRBJ2-7; no firm D call. Germline V gives CDR1 DFQATT, CDR2 SNEGSKA (reference sequence). The germline V and J ends were trimmed by 3 bases and 2 bases, with 5 bases remaining between them. The CDR3 sequence is 11 residues long. CDR3: CSARLAYEQYF. The CDR3 DNA sequence: TGCAGTGCTAGGCTAGCCTACGAGCAGTACTTC.

The chain carries TRBV2 and TRBJ2-2, with 7 bases aligning to TRBD2. CDR1 is SNHLY and CDR2 is FYNNEI in the germline V gene. V lost 8 bases, J lost 5 bases, and 2 bases stayed unmatched. This CDR3 has 12 residues. CDR3 in DNA: TGTGCCAGCCGGGGGGAAACCGGGGAGCTGTTTTTT. The encoded protein is CASRGETGELFF.